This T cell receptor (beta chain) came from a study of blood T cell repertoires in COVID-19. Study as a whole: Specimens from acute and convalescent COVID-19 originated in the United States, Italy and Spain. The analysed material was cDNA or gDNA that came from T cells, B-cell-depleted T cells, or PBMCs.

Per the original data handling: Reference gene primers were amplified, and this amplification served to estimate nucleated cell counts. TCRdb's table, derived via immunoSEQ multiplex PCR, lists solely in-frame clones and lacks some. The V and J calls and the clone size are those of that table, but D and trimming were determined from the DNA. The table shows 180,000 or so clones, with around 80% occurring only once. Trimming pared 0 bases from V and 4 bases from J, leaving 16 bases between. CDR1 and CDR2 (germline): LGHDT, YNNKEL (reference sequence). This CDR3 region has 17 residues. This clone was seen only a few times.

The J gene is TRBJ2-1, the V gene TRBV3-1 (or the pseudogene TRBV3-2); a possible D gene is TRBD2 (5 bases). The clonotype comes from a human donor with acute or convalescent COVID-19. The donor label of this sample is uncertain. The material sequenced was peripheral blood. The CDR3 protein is CASSQDRRPSGYNEQFF. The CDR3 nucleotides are TGTGCCAGCAGCCAAGATCGCCGCCCCTCGGGATACAATGAGCAGTTCTTC.